Each of the 23 T cell receptor beta chains below was sequenced from the same sample in a study of blood T cells in healthy people across ages. Together with a sample-barcoded 5' primer, a J-beta primer mix was included in a second PCR lasting about 6 to 11 cycles. A single record per CDR3 protein comes from TCRdb applying MiXCR to the 5' RACE reads. The data show some 900,000 distinct CDR3 sequences, around 26% seen once. Input material: blood. The source is a woman of 80 years or more in good health.

This clonotype appeared many times. This rearrangement joins TRBV6-2 or TRBV6-3 to TRBJ2-5; 8 bases match TRBD1. J lost 4 bases, V lost 5 bases, and 6 bases had no gene match. The germline V gene encodes CDR1 MNHEY and CDR2 SVGEGT. This CDR3 is 14 amino acids long. The CDR3 spells CASSRGQGLETQYF. The CDR3 nucleotides read TGTGCCAGCAGTCGCGGACAGGGATTAGAGACCCAGTACTTC.

Worth noting for this clonotype: A much larger clonotype is one base distant, so this may be a read error. The chain has TRBV7-2 and TRBJ2-1; D uncertain. The DNA matches TRBJ2-7 better at its end, which makes the J call doubtful. CDR3 length equals 18 residues. Germline CDR1 and CDR2: SGHTA and FQGNSA. The CDR3 is CASSSYPPRGSSYNEQYF. CDR3 nucleotide sequence: TGTGCCAGCAGCTCTTATCCTCCCCGTGGCAGCTCCTACAATGAGCAGTACTTC.

The chain has TRBV15 and TRBJ2-7; D might be TRBD1 (6 bases). This CDR3 region has 15 residues. V shed 1 base and J shed 12 bases, with 22 bases lying between them. Germline V gene data show CDR1 as LNHNV and CDR2 as YYDKDF (reference sequence). The CDR3: CATSRALGGPQARYF. The DNA for the CDR3 is TGTGCCACCAGCAGAGCTCTTGGGGGCCCCCAGGCCCGGTACTTC.

This chain connects TRBV20-1 to TRBJ1-6; 7 nucleotides align to TRBD1. CDR1 and CDR2 (germline): DFQATT, SNEGSKA (reference sequence). Trimming at V came to 6 bases and at J to 2 bases, leaving 7 bases not matched to a gene. This CDR3 comprises 15 residues. The CDR3, as DNA: TGCAGTGCCCCTGACAGGGCTACCTATAATTCACCCCTCCACTTT. This encodes CSAPDRATYNSPLHF.

This clonotype has ten or more counts. This chain uses TRBV5-1 with TRBJ2-7, with D possibly matching TRBD2 (6 bases). Germline V gene data show CDR1 as SGHRS and CDR2 as YFSETQ. This CDR3 has 13 residues. V was clipped by 4 bases and J by 5 bases, with 13 bases between them. The CDR3 spells CASSPLGGNEQYF. CDR3 DNA: TGCGCCAGCAGCCCCCTTGGGGGGAACGAGCAGTACTTC.

The chain is built from TRBV18 and TRBJ1-5; D not resolved. The germline V and J ends were trimmed by 1 base and 4 bases, with 11 bases remaining between them. Germline V gives CDR1 KGHSH, CDR2 LQKENI. The CDR3 length is 15 residues. Here the CDR3 DNA reads TGTGCCAGCTCACCACAAGAACAGCGAAATCAGCCCCAGCATTTT. Its translation is CASSPQEQRNQPQHF.

This clonotype appeared a few times. The genes are TRBV6-1 and TRBJ2-7, with TRBD1 matching 9 bases. J was trimmed by 4 bases and V by 4 bases; bases with no gene match: 20. The CDR3 is made up of 19 amino acids. The germline V gene encodes CDR1 MNHNS and CDR2 SASEGT. CDR3 bases: TGTGCCAGCAGTGTAAAGGTGGGGACAGGGTGGGAGACAATTTACGAGCAGTACTTC. Its protein product is CASSVKVGTGWETIYEQYF.

This sequence joins TRBV3-1 and TRBJ1-2; 10 bases map to TRBD1. CDR1 and CDR2 from the germline V gene are LGHDT and YNNKEL (reference sequence). The V segment lost 4 bases and the J segment 8 bases; nucleotides outside the gene matches: 10. The CDR3 totals 15 residues. CDR3 coding DNA: TGTGCCAGCAGCCCCAGGACAGGGGGTGGCCTGGGCTACACCTTC. This codes for CASSPRTGGGLGYTF.

The V call is TRBV11-3, the J call TRBJ2-4; TRBD1 aligns across 11 bases. CDR1 is SGHNT, CDR2 YENEEA, per germline. The V and J ends lost 1 base and 8 bases, in that order; junction bases with no gene match: 7. This CDR3 comprises 16 residues. CDR3 residues: CASSLGGTGGGYIQYF. The CDR3 DNA reads TGTGCCAGCAGCTTAGGCGGGACAGGGGGTGGATACATTCAGTACTTC.

The V and J genes are TRBV14 and TRBJ1-6; D perhaps matches TRBD1 (5 bases). Germline V gives CDR1 SGHDN, CDR2 FVKESK. CDR3 size: 13 residues. V lost 4 bases and J lost 15, with 16 bases in between. The chain's CDR3 is CASSPRQNLGLHF. The CDR3 DNA reads TGTGCCAGCAGCCCGAGACAGAATTTAGGCCTCCACTTT.

As to this clonotype: This clone may be a read error of a much larger clone one base away. The chain joins TRBV11-3 to TRBJ2-6; 7 bases align to TRBD1. CDR3 length equals 17 residues. Looked up from germline, CDR1 is SGHNT and CDR2 is YENEEA. The CDR3 coding sequence is TGTGCCAGCAGCTTGGGACAGTTATTCTCTGGGGTCAACGTCCTGACTTTC. As protein: CASSLGQLFSGVNVLTF.

The chain joins TRBV20-1 to TRBJ2-2, with a possible D match to TRBD2 (5 bases). The CDR3 is made up of 12 amino acids. Trimming took 6 bases from V and 6 from J, leaving 11 bases between them. Germline V CDR1 and CDR2: DFQATT, SNEGSKA (reference sequence). In DNA, the CDR3 is TGCAGTGCCGAACGGGGTGCCGGGGAGCTGTTTTTT. Protein: CSAERGAGELFF.

Many counts were recorded for this clonotype. The V and J genes are TRBV27 and TRBJ2-1; D not resolved. Germline CDR1 MNHEY, CDR2 SMNVEV (reference sequence). V gave up 3 bases and J gave up 9 bases, with 12 bases separating them. This CDR3 is built from 13 residues. This chain's CDR3 is CASSFLGYGEQFF. The CDR3, as DNA: TGTGCCAGCAGTTTCCTGGGGTACGGTGAGCAGTTCTTC.

This clonotype was counted at least ten times. This chain joins TRBV14 and TRBJ2-1; 11 bases are shared with TRBD2. The junction had 9 bases not matched to a gene; V was cut back by 2 bases and J by 6 bases. This CDR3 comprises 17 residues. Germline CDR1 is SGHDN and CDR2 is FVKESK. The chain's CDR3 is CASSQLRRSGGANEQFF. The DNA for the CDR3 is TGTGCCAGCAGCCAACTAAGGCGTAGCGGGGGGGCCAATGAGCAGTTCTTC.

Only a few counts were recorded for this clonotype. The chain recombines TRBV20-1 with TRBJ1-5, with no clear D. Germline loops: CDR1 DFQATT, CDR2 SNEGSKA (reference sequence). V lost 6 bases and J lost 0, with 9 bases in between. The CDR3 extends over 13 amino acids. Written as DNA, the CDR3 is TGCAGTGCCAGTTCCAATAGCAATCAGCCCCAGCATTTT. Translating gives CSASSNSNQPQHF.

This rearrangement joins TRBV9 to TRBJ1-2, with D unresolved. The CDR3 totals 13 residues. Trimming left V 6 bases short and J 6 bases short, with 15 bases between. The germline CDR1 and CDR2 sequences are SGDLS and YYNGEE. The CDR3 bases are TGTGCCAGCAACGGTGCCGGGAACAATGGCTACACCTTC. Translation: CASNGAGNNGYTF.

The chain recombines TRBV6-2 or TRBV6-3 with TRBJ2-3; 7 bases line up with TRBD1. V lost 7 bases and J lost 6; bases outside the gene matches: 7. Germline lookup yields CDR1 MNHEY and CDR2 SVGEGT. This CDR3 has 13 residues. CDR3 in amino acids: CASKGAVPDTQYF. CDR3 DNA sequence: TGTGCCAGCAAGGGGGCCGTTCCGGATACGCAGTATTTT.

The J gene is TRBJ2-3, the V gene TRBV6-1, with unresolved D. V gave up 8 bases and J gave up 6 bases, with 6 bases separating them. Germline loops: CDR1 MNHNS, CDR2 SASEGT. There are 10 residues in the CDR3. The CDR3 sequence is CASQVDTQYF. The CDR3 DNA reads as TGTGCCAGCCAGGTGGATACGCAGTATTTT.

This clonotype has at least ten counts. V and J are TRBV4-3 and TRBJ2-1; TRBD2 is a possible D gene (6 bases). The CDR3 sequence is 15 residues long. Trimming removed 0 bases from V and 8 bases from J, with 14 bases in between. The germline gives CDR1 LGHNA, CDR2 YSLEER. The CDR3 region is CASSQEWGERHEQFF. CDR3 nucleotide sequence: TGCGCCAGCAGCCAAGAGTGGGGGGAAAGACATGAGCAGTTCTTC.

This clonotype has more than one count but fewer than ten. The chain recombines TRBV5-5 with TRBJ2-2; D remains unclear. The length of the CDR3 is 13 residues. The germline gives CDR1 SGHKS, CDR2 YYEKEE (reference sequence). Trimming stripped 0 bases from V and 4 bases from J, with 4 bases between. CDR3 sequence (DNA): TGTGCCAGCAGCTTGGCCTTCACCGGGGAGCTGTTTTTT. Translated, it gives CASSLAFTGELFF.

This clonotype was observed a few times. The chain is built from TRBV7-8 and TRBJ1-1, with 10 nucleotides matching TRBD1. Per the germline V gene, CDR1 is SGHVS and CDR2 is FQNEAQ. The V and J ends lost 5 bases and 5 bases, in that order; junction bases with no gene match: 11. This CDR3 is built from 16 residues. CDR3 amino acids: CASSILSGQGQTEAFF. In nucleotides, the CDR3 is TGTGCCAGCAGCATACTTTCGGGACAGGGGCAGACTGAAGCTTTCTTT.

The chain has TRBV11-2 and TRBJ2-1, with a weak D call TRBD2 (6 bases). Germline V gene sequence: CDR1 SGHAT, CDR2 FQNNGV. The CDR3 loop spans 18 amino acids. Trimming left V 7 bases short and J 4 bases short, with 26 bases between. The CDR3 nucleotides are TGTGCCAGCAACTCGCGGGGAGCGGACCTCCGCTCTTACAATGAGCAGTTCTTC. Protein: CASNSRGADLRSYNEQFF.

This clonotype was detected ten times or more. The chain is built from TRBV7-2 and TRBJ2-7, with TRBD2 matching over 8 bases. J was trimmed by 5 bases and V by 0 bases; bases with no gene match: 12. The V gene's germline CDR1 is SGHTA and CDR2 FQGNSA. This CDR3 contains 17 residues. The CDR3 loop is CASSLATVGGGIHEQYF. The DNA of the CDR3 is TGTGCCAGCAGCTTAGCCACCGTTGGCGGGGGGATCCACGAGCAGTACTTC.